The clone carrying this T cell receptor beta chain was seen more than once but under ten times. From the 5' RACE reads, TCRdb called clonotypes with MiXCR, one entry per CDR3 protein. The sample holds roughly 56,000 distinct CDR3 sequences, 12% seen once. The entry originates in a study of early T cells in non-severe SARS-CoV-2 infection. For the study at large: From unsorted whole blood, bulk RNA was sequenced, and the chains remained unpaired.

The sequenced material came from whole blood. The origin of this receptor is an adult who was a healthcare worker with PCR-confirmed SARS-CoV-2 infection or an uninfected control (not recorded which).

CDR3 sequence (DNA): TGCAGTGCTGGGGCCTTAGCGGGTTTCTTGAATACGCAGTATTTT. This codes for CSAGALAGFLNTQYF. The V and J genes are TRBV20-1 and TRBJ2-3; 7 positions agree with TRBD2. Germline loops: CDR1 DFQATT, CDR2 SNEGSKA (reference sequence). This CDR3 has 15 residues. Trimming removed 5 bases from V and 7 bases from J; junction bases left unmatched: 15.